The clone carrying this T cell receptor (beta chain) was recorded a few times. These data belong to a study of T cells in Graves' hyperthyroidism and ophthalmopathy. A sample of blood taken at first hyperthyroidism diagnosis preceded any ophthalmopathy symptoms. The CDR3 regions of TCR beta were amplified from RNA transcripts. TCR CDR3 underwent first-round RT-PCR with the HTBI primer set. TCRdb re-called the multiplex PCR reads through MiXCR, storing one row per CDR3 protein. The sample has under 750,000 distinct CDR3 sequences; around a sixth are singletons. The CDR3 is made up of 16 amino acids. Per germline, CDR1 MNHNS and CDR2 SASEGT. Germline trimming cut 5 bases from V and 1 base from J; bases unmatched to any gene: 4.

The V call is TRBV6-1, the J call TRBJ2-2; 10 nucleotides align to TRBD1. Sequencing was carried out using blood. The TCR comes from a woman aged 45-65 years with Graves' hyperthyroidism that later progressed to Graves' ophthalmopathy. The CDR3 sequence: CASSIWTGGNTGELFF. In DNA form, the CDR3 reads TGTGCCAGCAGTATCTGGACAGGGGGGAACACCGGGGAGCTGTTTTTT.